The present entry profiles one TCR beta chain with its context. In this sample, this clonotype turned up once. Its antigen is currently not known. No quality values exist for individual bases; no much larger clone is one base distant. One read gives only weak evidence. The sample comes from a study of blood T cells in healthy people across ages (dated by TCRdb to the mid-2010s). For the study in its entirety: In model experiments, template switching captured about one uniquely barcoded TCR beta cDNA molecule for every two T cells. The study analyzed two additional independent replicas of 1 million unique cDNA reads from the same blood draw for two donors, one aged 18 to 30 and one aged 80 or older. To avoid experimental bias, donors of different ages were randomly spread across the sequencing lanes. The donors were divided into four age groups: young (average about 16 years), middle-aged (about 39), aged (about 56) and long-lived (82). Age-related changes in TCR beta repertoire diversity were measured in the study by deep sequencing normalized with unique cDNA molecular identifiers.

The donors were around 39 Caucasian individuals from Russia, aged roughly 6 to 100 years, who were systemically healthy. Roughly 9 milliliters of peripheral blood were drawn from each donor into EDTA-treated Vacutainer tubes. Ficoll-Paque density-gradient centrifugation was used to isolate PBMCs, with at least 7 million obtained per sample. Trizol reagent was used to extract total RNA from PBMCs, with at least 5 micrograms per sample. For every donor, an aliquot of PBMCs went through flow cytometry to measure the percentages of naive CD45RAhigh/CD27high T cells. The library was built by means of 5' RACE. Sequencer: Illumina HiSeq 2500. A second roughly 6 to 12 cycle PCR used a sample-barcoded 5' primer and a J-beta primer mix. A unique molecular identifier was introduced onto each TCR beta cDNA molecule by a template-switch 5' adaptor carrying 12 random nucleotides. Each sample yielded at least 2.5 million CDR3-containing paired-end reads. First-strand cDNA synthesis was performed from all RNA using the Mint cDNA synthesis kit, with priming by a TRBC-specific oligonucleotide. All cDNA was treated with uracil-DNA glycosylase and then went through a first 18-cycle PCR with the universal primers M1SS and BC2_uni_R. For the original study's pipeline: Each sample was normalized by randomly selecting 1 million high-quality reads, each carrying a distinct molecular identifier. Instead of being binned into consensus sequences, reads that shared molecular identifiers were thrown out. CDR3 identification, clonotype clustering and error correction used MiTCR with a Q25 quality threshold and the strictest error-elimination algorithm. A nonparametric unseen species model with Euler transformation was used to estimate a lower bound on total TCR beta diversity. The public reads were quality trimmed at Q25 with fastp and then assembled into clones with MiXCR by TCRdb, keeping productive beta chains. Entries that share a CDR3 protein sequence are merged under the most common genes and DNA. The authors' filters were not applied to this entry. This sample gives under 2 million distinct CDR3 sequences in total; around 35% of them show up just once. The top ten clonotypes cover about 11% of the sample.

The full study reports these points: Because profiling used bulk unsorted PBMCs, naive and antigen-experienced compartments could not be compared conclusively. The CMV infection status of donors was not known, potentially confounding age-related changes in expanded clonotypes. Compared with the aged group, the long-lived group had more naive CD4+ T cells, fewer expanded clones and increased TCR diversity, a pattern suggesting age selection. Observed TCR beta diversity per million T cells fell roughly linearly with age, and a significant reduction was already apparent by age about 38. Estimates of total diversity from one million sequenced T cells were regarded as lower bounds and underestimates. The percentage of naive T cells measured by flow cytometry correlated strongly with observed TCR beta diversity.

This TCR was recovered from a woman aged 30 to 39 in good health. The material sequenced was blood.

In nucleotide form, the sequence is TGTGCCAGCAGTGGGTCGACGACATTGAACACTGAAGCTTTCTTT. Its protein product is CASSGSTTLNTEAFF. The chain joins TRBV27 to TRBJ1-1; no D gene is confidently identified. CDR1 MNHEY and CDR2 SMNVEV are derived from the germline V gene (reference sequence). Including cysteine and phenylalanine, the CDR3 has 15 amino acids. CDR3 DNA is the only sequence kept; it has 45 bases, read in frame from the first base. V is shortened by 5 bases, J by 0 bases, and the region joining them spans 13 bases.